This passage covers 31 T cell receptor beta chains from one sample sequenced in a study of tissue T cells after allogeneic stem cell transplantation. Some clones are missing from TCRdb's copy, which holds only in-frame ones; the method was immunoSEQ multiplex PCR. Here the sample spans about 20,000 clones, just over 70% being singletons. Sequencing input: spleen. These receptor sequences come from a female BALB/c mouse in good health. The mouse strain carries the MHC haplotype H2-d.

Note on this clone: Mouse gene names and germline throughout. The read gets to within 1 residue of the CDR3 end, and the germline J gene fills in the rest. The V gene is TRBV13-1, the J gene TRBJ2-2; 13 nucleotides line up with TRBD2. CDR3 size: 14 residues. Losses at the gene ends were 6 bases for V and 6 bases for J; bases not matched to a gene: 2. From germline, CDR1 is NSHNY and CDR2 SYGAGN. The sequenced CDR3 bases are TGTGCCAGCAAAGGACTGGGGGGGCCCGGGCAGCTCTAC. Translation: CASKGLGGPGQLY. The full CDR3 is CASKGLGGPGQLYF.

On this clone: The listed genes are named as in mouse. The DNA ends 1 residue before the CDR3 does, and the rest of the CDR3 is filled in from the germline J gene. The V and J genes are TRBV16 and TRBJ1-1; D uncertain. V was cut by 0 bases and J by 1 base, with 3 bases left in between. Germline loops: CDR1 SGHSA, CDR2 FRNQAP. The CDR3 contains 13 residues. The CDR3: CASSLDVNTEVFF. Incomplete CDR3 DNA: TGTGCAAGCAGCTTAGATGTAAACACAGAAGTCTTC.

About this clone: Genes here carry mouse names. From the germline J gene comes the end of the CDR3, since the read stops 1 residue before it. Other DNA sequences in the same sample also yield this CDR3. The chain couples TRBV19 to TRBJ1-3; D is ambiguous. The V and J ends lost 2 bases and 0 bases respectively, with 6 bases between them. This CDR3 has 14 amino acids. Germline V gene lookup returns CDR1 FNHDT and CDR2 SITEND (reference sequence). The sequenced CDR3 bases are TGTGCCAGCAGTATGGGAGGTTCTGGAAATACGCTCTAT. Protein product: CASSMGGSGNTLY. In full, the CDR3 is CASSMGGSGNTLYF.

This clone has only a few counts. Mouse names are used for the genes. The DNA ends 1 residue before the CDR3 does, and the rest of the CDR3 is filled in from the germline J gene. The rearrangement uses TRBV13-2 and TRBJ2-3, with TRBD1 identical over 8 bases. Germline V CDR1 and CDR2: NNHNN, SYGAGS (reference sequence). Trimming took 1 base from V and 6 from J; bases not matched to a gene: 1. This CDR3 is 13 amino acids long. The CDR3 loop is CASGDRDRETLYF. The CDR3 bases that were read are TGTGCCAGCGGTGATAGGGACAGGGAAACGCTGTAT.

About this clone: Mouse gene names apply. The observed sequence ends 1 residue before the CDR3 terminus, with the missing tail filled in from the germline J gene. V usage is TRBV31 and J usage is TRBJ2-5; 9 nucleotides agree with TRBD2. CDR1 is GKSSPN, CDR2 SITVG, per germline. Unmatched junction bases numbered 6, after V lost 4 bases and J lost 4 bases. The CDR3 sequence is 14 residues long. The CDR3 DNA, read in part, is TGTGCCTGGAAGACTGGGGGCGCTAAAGACACCCAGTAC. Protein: CAWKTGGAKDTQY. The complete CDR3 protein is CAWKTGGAKDTQYF.

Concerning this clone: Genes and germline are mouse. The CDR3 end lies 1 residue beyond the end of the read and is filled in from the germline J gene. The chain recombines TRBV31 with TRBJ1-1; D uncertain. Trimming pared 1 base from V and 1 base from J, leaving 4 bases between. The CDR3 runs to 12 residues. CDR1 is GKSSPN and CDR2 is SITVG in the germline V gene. The CDR3 spells CAWSPQNTEVFF. Partial CDR3 DNA: TGTGCCTGGAGTCCGCAAAACACAGAAGTCTTC.

In the case of this clone: Gene names and germline match the mouse. The read falls 1 residue short of the CDR3 end, and the missing part is taken from the germline J gene. The chain is built from TRBV13-2 and TRBJ2-2; 14 bases are a match to TRBD2. Germline CDR1 and CDR2: NNHNN and SYGAGS (reference sequence). This CDR3 has 17 amino acids. J lost 4 bases, V lost 3 bases, and 5 bases had no gene match. The DNA read from the CDR3 is TGTGCCAGCGGTGTGGGACTGGGGGGGCAAGGCACCGGGCAGCTCTAC. This translates into CASGVGLGGQGTGQLY. The CDR3 reads in full as CASGVGLGGQGTGQLYF.

This clone was observed a few times. The listed genes are named as in mouse. Coverage ceases 1 residue before the CDR3 finishes, and the germline J gene fills in the end. V usage is TRBV31 and J usage is TRBJ2-7, with D unclear. This CDR3 comprises 13 residues. V lost 0 bases to trimming and J lost 0 bases, with 6 bases between them. Germline V gene data show CDR1 as GKSSPN and CDR2 as SITVG. Partial CDR3 DNA: TGTGCCTGGAGTCTTCAAAGCTCCTATGAACAGTAC. As protein: CAWSLQSSYEQY. In full, the CDR3 reads CAWSLQSSYEQYF. Drawing the rest from reference TRBV31 and TRBJ2-7, the complete variable domain is AQTIHQWPVAEIKAVGSPLSLGCTIKGKSSPNLYWYWQATGGTLQQLFYSITVGQVESVVQLNLSASRPKDDQFILSTEKLLLSHSGFYLCAWSLQSSYEQYFGPGTRLTVL.

As to this clone: Genes here carry mouse names. The read falls 1 residue short of the CDR3 end, and the missing part is taken from the germline J gene. This sequence joins TRBV5 and TRBJ1-1; TRBD1 is a possible D gene (6 bases). Trimming removed 2 bases at V and 5 bases at J, with 12 bases between. Germline V lookup: CDR1 LGHNA, CDR2 YNLKQL (reference sequence). The CDR3 spans 14 residues. The DNA read from the CDR3 is TGTGCCAGCAGCCAACCGGGACAAGGAACAGAAGTCTTC. This translates into CASSQPGQGTEVF. The full CDR3 protein is CASSQPGQGTEVFF.

As to this clone: Gene names are mouse gene names. Sequencing ends 1 residue short of the CDR3 end; the germline J gene provides the rest. This chain links TRBV20 with TRBJ2-2; TRBD1 agrees at 7 bases. With V trimmed by 0 bases and J by 0 bases, 7 bases remained unmatched. Germline CDR1 and CDR2: GFQATS and STVNSAI. The CDR3 length is 17 residues. Incomplete CDR3 DNA: TGTGGTGCTAGGGACAGGGGGAGTACTTCAAACACCGGGCAGCTCTAC. This translates into CGARDRGSTSNTGQLY. The whole CDR3 sequence reads CGARDRGSTSNTGQLYF.

A single count supports this clone. These gene names are mouse names. Read sequence stops 1 residue before the CDR3 end, and the germline J gene provides the missing end. The chain links TRBV5 to TRBJ1-1; tentatively, D is TRBD1 (5 bases). This CDR3 contains 13 residues. Trimming pared 1 base from V and 5 bases from J, leaving 8 bases between. Germline CDR1 LGHNA, CDR2 YNLKQL (reference sequence). The sequenced part of the CDR3 DNA is TGTGCCAGCAGCCAAGGGGGGAGGACAGAAGTCTTC. Its protein is CASSQGGRTEVF. The whole CDR3 sequence is CASSQGGRTEVFF.

Points on this clone: Germline and genes here are mouse. With the read ending 1 residue before the CDR3 end, the germline J gene is used to fill in that end. The chain joins TRBV13-2 to TRBJ2-4, with D tentatively TRBD1 or TRBD2 (6 bases each). Germline CDR1 and CDR2: NNHNN and SYGAGS (reference sequence). The CDR3 spans 14 residues. V was cut by 1 base and J by 4 bases, with 10 bases left in between. The sequenced CDR3 bases are TGTGCCAGCGGTGATAGGGGGGACGAAAACACCTTGTAC. This translates into CASGDRGDENTLY. The whole CDR3 region reads CASGDRGDENTLYF.

For this clone: Mouse gene names and germline throughout. The CDR3 is cut off 1 residue early in the read; its end comes from the germline J gene. The chain uses TRBV22 and TRBJ1-3; no check of the table's D call, TRBD1, against the DNA was made. TRBV22 has pseudogene status. The CDR3 length is 14 residues. The CDR3 region is CASSCLRAGNTLYF. Partial CDR3 DNA: TGTGCCAGCAGTTGTCTCAGGGCTGGAAATACGCTCTAT.

About this clone itself: Gene names and germline refer to mouse. The read is 1 residue too short to cover the CDR3 end, so that end is filled in from the germline J gene. The chain combines TRBV5 with TRBJ2-7, with a weak D call TRBD1 (6 bases). The CDR3 contains 14 residues. Trimming pared 2 bases from V and 0 bases from J, leaving 8 bases between. Germline values: CDR1 LGHNA, CDR2 YNLKQL (reference sequence). The chain's CDR3 is CASSQPGVSYEQYF. CDR3 DNA, as far as it was read: TGTGCCAGCAGCCAACCAGGGGTCTCCTATGAACAGTAC.

About this clone: The gene names here belong to mouse. Sequencing ends 1 residue short of the CDR3 end; the germline J gene provides the rest. J is TRBJ1-2 and V is TRBV5; tentatively, D is TRBD1 (6 bases). The CDR3 runs 16 residues. V was shortened by 0 bases and J by 4 bases, with 15 bases between the two germline ends. Germline CDR1 LGHNA, CDR2 YNLKQL (reference sequence). The covered CDR3 bases are TGTGCCAGCAGCCAAGATTCGGCCGGGGGCAGCTCCGACTACACC. As protein: CASSQDSAGGSSDYT. The complete CDR3 reads CASSQDSAGGSSDYTF.

This clone was observed a handful of times. Gene names refer to mouse genes. The read falls 1 residue short of the CDR3 end, and the missing part is taken from the germline J gene. The chain carries TRBV14 and TRBJ2-5; 8 nucleotides align to TRBD1. The CDR3 consists of 14 residues. The ends lost 4 bases at V and 2 bases at J; junction bases unmatched: 3. Germline CDR1 SGHDT, CDR2 FRDEAV. Incomplete CDR3 DNA: TGTGCCAGCAGTCCTACAGGGGGCCAAGACACCCAGTAC. The encoded protein is CASSPTGGQDTQY. The CDR3, in full, reads CASSPTGGQDTQYF.

Details on this clone: The gene names given are mouse names. Read sequence stops 1 residue before the CDR3 end, and the germline J gene provides the missing end. The J gene is TRBJ1-2, the V gene TRBV2, with D unclear. The CDR3 contains 14 residues. The V end lost 0 bases, the J end lost 0 bases, and 5 bases lay between the germline ends. Germline assignment: CDR1 LGHNA and CDR2 YSYQKL. The CDR3 region is CASSQEASNSDYTF. The CDR3 bases that were read are TGTGCCAGCAGCCAAGAGGCCTCAAACTCCGACTACACC.

Points on this clone: Gene labels here are mouse ones. Coverage ceases 1 residue before the CDR3 finishes, and the germline J gene fills in the end. The V call is TRBV13-2, the J call TRBJ1-5; 7 positions match TRBD1. The CDR3 sequence is 15 residues long. Looked up from germline, CDR1 is NNHNN and CDR2 is SYGAGS (reference sequence). V trimming: 3 bases; J trimming: 0 bases; junction bases outside the gene matches: 3. The DNA read from the CDR3 is TGTGCCAGCGGTGGGGGGACAGCTAACAACCAGGCTCCGCTT. Its translation is CASGGGTANNQAPL. The full CDR3 is CASGGGTANNQAPLF.

Details on this clone: Any gene name here is a mouse gene name. The read gets to within 1 residue of the CDR3 end, and the germline J gene fills in the rest. Within the sample, other DNA sequences also encode this same CDR3. The chain joins TRBV1 to TRBJ1-6, with D unclear. TRBJ1-6 is classed as an ORF, of uncertain function. V was pared by 3 bases and J by 0 bases, with 6 bases between. Germline-derived CDR1 and CDR2 are NSQYPW and LRSPGD (reference sequence). This CDR3 comprises 15 residues. The part of the CDR3 DNA that was read is TGCACCTGCAGTGCCGACAATTCCTATAATTCGCCCCTCTAC. Translation gives CTCSADNSYNSPLY. Given in full, the CDR3 is CTCSADNSYNSPLYF.

Of note for this clone: Genes and germline are mouse. The read falls 1 residue short of the CDR3 end, and the missing part is taken from the germline J gene. The chain carries TRBV19 and TRBJ1-1; 9 bases are a match to TRBD1. CDR1 is FNHDT and CDR2 is SITEND in the germline V gene (reference sequence). Trimming removed 1 base from V and 1 base from J; junction bases left unmatched: 2. The CDR3 sequence is 15 residues long. CDR3 loop: CASSIPGQGNTEVFF. The sequenced CDR3 bases are TGTGCCAGCAGTATACCGGGACAGGGGAACACAGAAGTCTTC.

This clone has more than one count but fewer than ten. Gene labels here are mouse ones. Coverage ceases 1 residue before the CDR3 finishes, and the germline J gene fills in the end. The J gene is TRBJ2-7, the V gene TRBV5; D possibly corresponds to TRBD1 (6 bases). Germline loops: CDR1 LGHNA, CDR2 YNLKQL (reference sequence). This CDR3 has 14 amino acids. Trimming left V 3 bases short and J 7 bases short, with 16 bases between. The CDR3 bases that were read are TGTGCCAGCAGCCACCTTAACCAGGGGAAGGAACAGTAC. The encoded protein is CASSHLNQGKEQY. The entire CDR3 protein is CASSHLNQGKEQYF.

In regard to this clone: The genes and germline here are from mouse. Coverage ceases 1 residue before the CDR3 finishes, and the germline J gene fills in the end. The chain combines TRBV4 with TRBJ2-7, with TRBD2 matching over 10 bases. The V segment lost 6 bases and the J segment 2 bases; nucleotides outside the gene matches: 1. The CDR3 totals 13 residues. Germline assignment: CDR1 LGHDT and CDR2 YNNKQL (reference sequence). Partial CDR3 DNA: TGTGCCAGCAGAGGGACTGGGGCCTATGAACAGTAC. This gives the protein CASRGTGAYEQY. The whole CDR3 is CASRGTGAYEQYF.

This clone was seen a few times. Germline and genes: mouse. The missing CDR3 end, 1 residue past where the read stops, is filled in from the germline J gene. The chain uses TRBV3 and TRBJ2-7, with 14 bases identical to TRBD2. The CDR3 runs 15 residues. Germline V gene lookup returns CDR1 SNHLY and CDR2 FYNGKV (reference sequence). J lost 6 bases, V lost 5 bases, and 6 bases had no gene match. CDR3 in amino acids: CASSTGTGGALEQYF. The sequenced part of the CDR3 DNA is TGTGCCAGCAGCACCGGGACTGGGGGGGCGCTTGAACAGTAC. The full variable domain, in which reference TRBV3 and TRBJ2-7 provide the parts outside the CDR3, is GPKVLQIPSHQIIDMGQMVTLNCDPVSNHLYFYWYKQILGQQMEFLVNFYNGKVMEKSKLFKDQFSVERPDGSYFTLKIQPTALEDSAVYFCASSTGTGGALEQYFGPGTRLTVL.

The sample holds a few counts of this clone. The genes are named according to mouse. The read stops 1 residue short of the end of the CDR3; the missing end is completed from the germline J gene. This sequence joins TRBV5 and TRBJ2-7; 11 positions match TRBD1. This CDR3 is built from 15 residues. Germline CDR1 and CDR2: LGHNA and YNLKQL (reference sequence). V trimming: 4 bases; J trimming: 2 bases; junction bases outside the gene matches: 4. The CDR3 protein is CASSPGQGAPYEQYF. Incomplete CDR3 DNA: TGTGCCAGCAGCCCCGGACAGGGGGCCCCCTATGAACAGTAC.

This clone was observed once. Any gene name here is a mouse gene name. The read falls 1 residue short of the CDR3 end, and the missing part is taken from the germline J gene. The chain has TRBV1 and TRBJ1-1; D call uncertain. The CDR3 is made up of 15 amino acids. The V end lost 0 bases, the J end lost 0 bases, and 8 bases lay between the germline ends. The germline V gene encodes CDR1 NSQYPW and CDR2 LRSPGD (reference sequence). The chain's CDR3 is CTCSADGVSNTEVFF. Partial CDR3 DNA: TGCACCTGCAGTGCAGATGGGGTTTCAAACACAGAAGTCTTC.

In this sample, this clone turned up once. The germline and genes are mouse ones. The sequenced fragment ends 1 residue before the CDR3 boundary, so the rest is inferred from the germline J gene. J is TRBJ2-3 and V is TRBV13-1, with a weak D call TRBD2 (5 bases). Germline CDR1 is NSHNY and CDR2 is SYGAGN. The CDR3 is made up of 15 amino acids. Trimming pared 3 bases from V and 1 base from J, leaving 12 bases between. The covered CDR3 bases are TGTGCCAGCAGTGTTGGCTGGGAGGGTGCAGAAACGCTGTAT. Translation gives CASSVGWEGAETLY. From start to end, the CDR3 is CASSVGWEGAETLYF.

As regards this clone: Gene names are mouse gene names. The observed sequence ends 1 residue before the CDR3 terminus, with the missing tail filled in from the germline J gene. The genes are TRBV13-2 and TRBJ2-5, with TRBD2 matching over 8 bases. Germline assignment: CDR1 NNHNN and CDR2 SYGAGS (reference sequence). V shed 5 bases, J shed 1 base, and the junction held 0 bases outside the gene matches. The CDR3 extends over 13 amino acids. The CDR3 DNA, read in part, is TGTGCCAGCGGGGACTGGGACCAAGACACCCAGTAC. Translating it yields CASGDWDQDTQY. The complete CDR3 reads CASGDWDQDTQYF.

Regarding this clone: Genes here carry mouse names. The read comes to an end 1 residue before the CDR3 does, leaving the germline J gene to fill in the end. V gene TRBV17 combines with J gene TRBJ1-4; TRBD1 aligns across 7 bases. There are 16 residues in the CDR3. Per germline, CDR1 MNHDT and CDR2 YYDKIL. The junction had 6 bases not matched to a gene; V was cut back by 1 base and J by 4 bases. The sequenced part of the CDR3 DNA is TGTGCTAGCAGTAGAGGGAGGCAGGGGGGCAACGAAAGATTATTT. The encoded protein is CASSRGRQGGNERLF. The whole CDR3 protein is CASSRGRQGGNERLFF.

This clone appeared a single time. The gene names here belong to mouse. The CDR3 is CASSQLGGNYAEQFF. Partial CDR3 DNA: TGTGCTAGCAGTCAACTGGGGGGTAACTATGCTGAGCAGTTC. The rearrangement uses TRBV29 and TRBJ2-1; 9 nucleotides match TRBD2. The observed sequence ends 1 residue before the CDR3 terminus, with the missing tail filled in from the germline J gene. Looked up from germline, CDR1 is MSHET and CDR2 is SYDVDS. This CDR3 has 15 residues. Trimming cost V 5 bases and J 0 bases; bases outside gene matches: 2. The complete variable domain, with remaining parts taken from reference TRBV29 and TRBJ2-1, reads DMKVTQMPRYLIKRMGENVLLECGQDMSHETMYWYRQDPGLGLQLIYISYDVDSNSEGDIPKGYRVSRKKREHFSLILDSAKTNQTSVYFCASSQLGGNYAEQFFGPGTRLTVL.

As for this clone: Germline and genes here are mouse. The sequenced fragment ends 1 residue before the CDR3 boundary, so the rest is inferred from the germline J gene. This chain links TRBV13-3 with TRBJ1-6; D remains unclear. TRBJ1-6 falls under the ORF class, with uncertain function. Trimming pared 2 bases from V and 5 bases from J, leaving 5 bases between. The germline gives CDR1 NNHDY, CDR2 SYVADS. The CDR3 is 13 amino acids. CDR3 protein: CASSEHNNSPLYF. The sequenced part of the CDR3 DNA is TGTGCCAGCAGTGAACACAATAATTCGCCCCTCTAC.

Of note for this clone: Germline and genes: mouse. With the read ending 1 residue before the CDR3 end, the germline J gene is used to fill in that end. This sequence joins TRBV13-1 and TRBJ1-3; unclear D gene. Germline-derived CDR1 and CDR2 are NSHNY and SYGAGN. V shed 1 base and J shed 0 bases, with 5 bases lying between them. This CDR3 is 14 amino acids long. CDR3 DNA, as far as it was read: TGTGCCAGCAGTGATAACTTTTCTGGAAATACGCTCTAT. Protein product: CASSDNFSGNTLY. The full CDR3 protein is CASSDNFSGNTLYF.